This TCR beta chain derives from a study of T cell responses to AZD1222 COVID-19 vaccine. Overall study findings and caveats: Spike-wide coverage was observed for vaccine-associated CD4 TCRs, with dominant responses at 160-218 and 743-854.

The V and J ends lost 0 bases and 8 bases respectively, with 13 bases between them. The CDR3 is 14 residues long. Germline CDR1 reads MNHEY; CDR2 reads SVGAGI. Generated by immunoSEQ multiplex PCR, the TCRdb table keeps only in-frame clones and is missing some. In the table there are about 150,000 clones, about 92% of which are singletons. A note on this clone: Its antigen remains unidentified.

The sequences come from peripheral blood, collected 28 days after the second AZD1222 dose. The TCR comes from an adult who received the AZD1222 COVID-19 vaccine. The chain joins TRBV6-5 to TRBJ1-2; D is ambiguous. The CDR3 loop is CASSYSSGLYGYTF. The CDR3 DNA sequence: TGTGCCAGCAGTTACTCATCCGGGTTGTACGGCTACACCTTC.